The entry below describes one T cell receptor (beta chain). What antigen it recognizes has not been identified. Within one base of it there is no much larger clone, and no base qualities were kept. The source of the sample is a study of cytomegalovirus exposure and HLA in healthy donors (dated by TCRdb to the late 2010s). For the wider study: In an earlier analysis of 450 to 750 of the donors, approximately 260 Gb of sequence data and 95 million to 130 million unique TCR beta sequences from approximately 180 million T cells were reported. In addition to the first cohort of about 650 subjects, a separate validation cohort of under 150 different subjects was used. The study was designed to test whether signatures of past pathogen exposure could be identified by cataloging public T cell receptors. An early release that covered about 600 HLA-typed donors contained approximately 290 gigabases of sequencing data and 80 million or so unique TCR sequences. The later analysis used no new phenotypic data to find candidate immune exposures, relying instead on TCR beta sequences and their occurrence across donors. Across approximately 420 genotyped donors of the cohort, an average of roughly 250,000 unique TCR beta nucleotide sequences per donor were sequenced, and roughly 17% of those sequences were non-productive. Donor age, sex, ethnicity and CMV serostatus were compiled together with the repertoire data. An earlier analysis of several hundred of the donors applied high-throughput TCR beta sequencing to assess whether each TCR beta V gene segment acted as functional or pseudogenic. To predict cytomegalovirus infection status, the study combined high-throughput TCR immunosequencing, statistical association of individual TCRs with disease status, and machine learning. The genetic ancestry cluster associated with self-reported Caucasian donors included around 76% of the 398 genotyped donors. In a later genetic analysis, genome-wide SNP genotypes for about 55% of the roughly 700 donors were used, and that subset was treated as a discovery cohort. The study used immunosequencing to profile the T cell repertoires of several hundred subjects and linked those repertoires to cytomegalovirus serostatus. Class I and class II HLA loci were covered by the typing at four-digit resolution. To study patterns of TCR occurrence, a later analysis re-analyzed previously published TCR beta repertoires from several hundred donors and added high-resolution HLA genotyping. Every repertoire in the discovery cohort had been generated on one and the same sequencing platform. Because of strong linkage in the cohort, roughly five DR-DQ haplotypes were treated as single units for association and clustering. The number of donors typed differed by locus, with 629-630 for A, B, C, DRB1 and DQB1, 522 for DQA1, about 610 for DPA1, and around 430 for DPB1.

Results the study describes overall, beyond this receptor: Three of the identified cytomegalovirus-associated TCR beta chains were confirmed in vitro to be specific for cytomegalovirus antigens. According to the authors, the approach could potentially be generalized to other disease states and immunological phenotypes. Roughly uniform sequencing depth across donors was assumed in presence/absence analyses, although this assumption may not hold. A group of highly shared sequence variants was considered likely to be a technical artifact of the sequencing pipeline. According to a later analysis, TCR association rates differed among HLA loci, with DRB1 alleles showing the most associated TCRs and HLA-C alleles showing the fewest. In a later genetic analysis, fewer N-insertions in productive TCRs were reported among donors in an Asian-associated ancestry cluster than the approximately 670-donor mean. A further reported finding was that TCR beta sequences accurately predicted the HLA-A and HLA-B alleles for most subjects in the first cohort. An association between a missense DCLRE1C variant and V-gene and J-gene trimming of TCR beta chains was found in a later genetic analysis and replicated in an independent cohort. Only TCR beta chains were sequenced in this cohort, and the absence of alpha or paired-chain data limited detectable features. In a later analysis, HLA-associated TCR beta chains showed more clonal expansion and lower generation probabilities than non-associated chains that were equally common. According to a later analysis, most CMV-associated TCR beta chains appeared to be HLA-restricted, and the HLA associations seemed to be driven largely by CMV exposure. In a later analysis, around 17,000 TCR beta sequences were associated with specific HLA alleles at a false discovery rate of 0.05. While some public TCRs were present in many individuals, most TCR sequences turned up only very rarely across donors. Assigning TCR associations to individual alleles was difficult when HLA alleles, especially DR and DQ, strongly co-occurred. Because the 87-base-pair reads could not distinguish some IMGT-functional V segments, including TRBV6-2 and TRBV6-3, those segments were excluded. Linkage disequilibrium might explain the correlated functional status among segregating V segments, but an unknown experimental factor could not be excluded. Because counts were too low, seventeen rarely observed V segments, including chromosome 9 orphons, were excluded from the earlier analysis of around 590 of the donors. Because HLA typing was missing for some donors at each locus, association tests included only the typed subset. The study listed 150 to 200 TCR beta chains as associated with cytomegalovirus. Cytomegalovirus status was reported to be diagnosed by the classifier with high specificity and sensitivity in both the original and validation cohorts. The only immune exposure information available for the cohort was CMV serostatus. According to a later analysis, parvovirus B19, influenza, CMV and Epstein-Barr virus appeared linked to several top co-occurrence clusters. In an earlier analysis of approximately 590 of the donors, most TCR beta V segments appeared in productive rearrangements about 87% or about 30% of the time, broadly matching IMGT annotations.

CDR1 SGHDN and CDR2 FVKESK are derived from the germline V gene. V is trimmed back by 6 bases and J by 3 bases, and the junction contains 6 bases that no gene match accounts for. The CDR3 contains 15 residues, cysteine and phenylalanine counted. Of the read, only the CDR3 DNA is kept; its 45 bases are in frame from base 1. In total, approximately 690 healthy bone marrow donors made up the cohort. At the time of sampling, all cohort members were nominally healthy, though unrecorded immune exposures were likely present. The donor tested CMV seronegative, placing the donor among the approximately 400 seronegative members of the cohort. A peripheral blood sample was collected from each donor, and TCR beta sequencing was performed on peripheral blood mononuclear cells. Genomic DNA was extracted from the blood cell samples with the Qiagen DNeasy Blood Extraction Kit. Receptors were amplified or captured by the immunoSEQ multiplex PCR assay. For the multiplex PCR, a mixture combining 60 forward primers for TCR Vbeta segments and 13 reverse primers for TCR Jbeta segments was used. The CDR3 region of rearranged TCR beta genes was amplified from genomic DNA by a multiplex PCR assay. On the Illumina HiSeq System, the amplified TCR beta libraries were sequenced as 87-base-pair reads. The original pipeline was this. A later analysis tallied tens of millions of unique TCR beta chains across the 700 or so repertoires, and approximately 9.9 million of those chains were shared by two or more donors. Raw reads were error-corrected and collapsed into unique sequences with a nearest-neighbor algorithm that merged closely related sequences to remove PCR and sequencing errors. CDR3 sequences were aligned to IMGT reference sequences to assign V, D and J gene segments. For a sequence to be retained, a match of at least six nucleotides was required to both a V gene segment and a J gene segment. A rearrangement counted as productive if the CDR3 had no stop codons and remained in frame with V and J, and every other rearrangement counted as non-productive. CDR3 was defined by IMGT convention, running from the second conserved V-encoded cysteine to the conserved J-encoded phenylalanine. The earlier analysis of about 620 of the donors excluded sequences that lacked an unambiguous match to a single V gene segment. An earlier analysis of 450 to 650 of the donors called V segments functional above 56.7% productive rearrangements and segregating when the between-donor standard deviation exceeded 5%. A statistical classification framework was built to diagnose cytomegalovirus status from the catalog of TCR beta chain sequences. In a later analysis, V and J genes were assigned by comparing TCR nucleotide sequences against IMGT/GENE-DB human TR gene sequences. The TCRdist pipeline was used in a later analysis to assign CDR3 sequences and most-parsimonious VDJ recombination scenarios. In a later analysis, each TCR beta chain was defined by its CDR3 amino acid sequence together with its V-gene family, and reads lacking a unique V-gene family were excluded. To address suspected cross-contamination and a sequencing artifact, a later analysis removed 592 highly shared, low-generation-probability nucleotide sequences. A later analysis calculated a clonal expansion index for each public chain from normalized within-repertoire ranks of inferred template counts. In a later analysis, generation probabilities were computed using a VDJ recombination model fitted to out-of-frame rearrangements, and the results were checked against IGoR. In a later analysis, hypergeometric tests were used to score TCR-TCR, TCR-HLA and TCR-CMV co-occurrence, with a repertoire-size bias correction applied to TCR pairs. In a later analysis, false discovery rates were estimated by permuting HLA or CMV assignments 20 times. A later analysis grouped co-occurring TCRs with DBSCAN, adding TCRdist sequence similarity when clustering within HLA-allele-positive subsets. Repertoires with fewer than 30,000 or more than 120,000 public chains were left out of co-occurrence clustering, as were about five repertoires with anomalous nucleotide sharing. Drawn from immuneACCESS, this table holds only the in-frame rearrangements with V and J called that TCRdb kept. Clones are partly lost; checked studies trace under half to an unresolved V gene and leave the rest unexplained. V, J and clone size were drawn from that table, and D and trimming were deduced from the DNA. The sample table records 160,000 or so clones; approximately 86% of these occur just once. Approximately 2% of the sample is taken by the ten largest.

Recombination joined TRBV14 with TRBJ2-7; 12 bases in the middle match TRBD2. This TCR came from a young woman in good health and CMV-seronegative. What was sequenced was PBMCs. The bases are TGTGCCAGCAGTCCCCTGACTAGCGGGGGCTACGAGCAGTACTTC. Its coded protein is CASSPLTSGGYEQYF. The entire variable domain, with the stretches around the CDR3 drawn from the reference TRBV14 and TRBJ2-7 proteins, is EAGVTQFPSHSVIEKGQTVTLRCDPISGHDNLYWYRRVMGKEIKFLLHFVKESKQDESGMPNNRFLAERTGGTYSTLKVQPAELEDSGVYFCASSPLTSGGYEQYFGPGTRLTVT.